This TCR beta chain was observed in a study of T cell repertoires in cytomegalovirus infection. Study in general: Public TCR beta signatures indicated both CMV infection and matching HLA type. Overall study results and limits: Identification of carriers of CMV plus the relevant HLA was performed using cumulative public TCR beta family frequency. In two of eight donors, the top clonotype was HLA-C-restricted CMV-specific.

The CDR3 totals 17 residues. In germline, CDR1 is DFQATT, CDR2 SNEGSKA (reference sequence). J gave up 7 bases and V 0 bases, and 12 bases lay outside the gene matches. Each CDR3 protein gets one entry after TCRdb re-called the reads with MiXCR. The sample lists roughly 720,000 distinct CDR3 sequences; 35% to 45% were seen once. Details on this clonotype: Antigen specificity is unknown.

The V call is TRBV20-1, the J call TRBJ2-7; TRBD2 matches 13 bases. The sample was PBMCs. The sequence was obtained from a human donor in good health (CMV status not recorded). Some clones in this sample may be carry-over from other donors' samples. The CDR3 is CSARDGQGLAGPREQYF. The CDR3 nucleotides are TGCAGTGCTAGAGACGGACAGGGACTAGCGGGGCCAAGGGAGCAGTACTTC.